Below, 21 T cell receptor beta chains from the same sample are listed, as sequenced in a study of blood T cell repertoires in COVID-19. Only in-frame clones appear in the TCRdb table, and some are missing; sequencing was by immunoSEQ multiplex PCR. The sample yields 280,000 or so clones, around nine tenths seen once. Sequenced sample: PBMCs or T cells enriched from blood (not recorded which). The receptors originated from a woman in her thirties or forties who had recovered from COVID-19.

The V gene is TRBV28, the J gene TRBJ1-4; perhaps TRBD1 as D (5 bases). This CDR3 is built from 15 residues. V lost 2 bases to trimming and J lost 5 bases, with 12 bases between them. Germline loops: CDR1 MDHEN, CDR2 SYDVKM. In nucleotides, the CDR3 is TGTGCCAGCAGTTTAGCGGCAGGGAAAAATGAAAAACTGTTTTTT. This translates into CASSLAAGKNEKLFF. Combining the CDR3 with reference TRBV28 and TRBJ1-4 gives the whole variable domain DVKVTQSSRYLVKRTGEKVFLECVQDMDHENMFWYRQDPGLGLRLIYFSYDVKMKEKGDIPEGYSVSREKKERFSLILESASTNQTSMYLCASSLAAGKNEKLFFGSGTQLSVL.

V usage is TRBV3-1 (or the pseudogene TRBV3-2) and J usage is TRBJ2-7; 7 bases agree with TRBD2. V lost 3 bases and J lost 5; bases outside the gene matches: 4. This CDR3 spans 13 amino acids. Germline CDR1 reads LGHDT; CDR2 reads YNNKEL (reference sequence). The CDR3 bases are TGTGCCAGCAGCCAGGCCCGGGGGGACGAGCAGTACTTC. Its protein is CASSQARGDEQYF.

The V and J genes are TRBV24-1 and TRBJ2-5, with 8 bases that match TRBD1. The CDR3 contains 16 residues. The germline V gene has CDR1 KGHDR and CDR2 SFDVKD. The ends lost 2 bases at V and 2 bases at J; junction bases unmatched: 6. The chain's CDR3 is CATSDSSTGGQETQYF. The CDR3, as DNA: TGTGCCACCAGTGATTCGTCAACAGGGGGGCAAGAGACCCAGTACTTC.

The chain joins TRBV28 to TRBJ2-7; TRBD2 matches at 7 bases. Trimming removed 4 bases from V and 0 bases from J; junction bases left unmatched: 9. Germline V gives CDR1 MDHEN, CDR2 SYDVKM. This CDR3 is 16 amino acids long. Here the CDR3 DNA reads TGTGCCAGCAGTTCCCAACTGGGAGGGTCCTCCTACGAGCAGTACTTC. Its protein is CASSSQLGGSSYEQYF. Full variable domain (outside the CDR3, taken from reference TRBV28 and TRBJ2-7): DVKVTQSSRYLVKRTGEKVFLECVQDMDHENMFWYRQDPGLGLRLIYFSYDVKMKEKGDIPEGYSVSREKKERFSLILESASTNQTSMYLCASSSQLGGSSYEQYFGPGTRLTVT.

The chain combines TRBV29-1 with TRBJ2-1; 15 nucleotides match TRBD2. With 6 bases clipped from V and 7 bases from J, the junction kept 7 bases outside the gene matches. The CDR3 sequence is 15 residues long. Germline V gene data show CDR1 as SQVTM and CDR2 as ANQGSEA. CDR3 loop: CSVEGLAGGMNEQFF. CDR3 nucleotides: TGCAGCGTCGAGGGACTAGCGGGAGGCATGAATGAGCAGTTCTTC.

The chain employs TRBV5-4 and TRBJ1-2, with D hard to call. V was trimmed by 5 bases and J by 3 bases, leaving 8 bases between them. This CDR3 region has 12 residues. The germline CDR1 and CDR2 sequences are SGHNT and YYREEE (reference sequence). The CDR3 nucleotides read TGTGCCAGCAGGGGGAGTGACTATGGCTACACCTTC. It codes for CASRGSDYGYTF.

This rearrangement joins TRBV7-2 to TRBJ1-5, with 8 nucleotides matching TRBD1. The CDR3 sequence is 15 residues long. V shed 4 bases and J 5 bases; nucleotides not matched to a gene: 7. In germline, CDR1 is SGHTA, CDR2 FQGNSA. As DNA, the CDR3 is TGTGCCAGCAGCTGGCGGCAGGGGGCTGATCAGCCCCAGCATTTT. This codes for CASSWRQGADQPQHF.

The rearrangement uses TRBV6-2 or TRBV6-3 and TRBJ2-3; D call uncertain. CDR1 is MNHEY, CDR2 SVGEGT, per germline. The CDR3 is made up of 14 amino acids. Trimming removed 2 bases at V and 4 bases at J, with 10 bases between. In DNA form, the CDR3 reads TGTGCCAGCAGTTACGTGTCCAGTTCAGATACGCAGTATTTT. Protein: CASSYVSSSDTQYF.

This clone came up once. The CDR3 loop reads CASSQEGGEALFGQPQHF. CDR3 DNA sequence: TGTGCCAGCAGCCAAGAAGGGGGGGAGGCCCTTTTTGGTCAGCCCCAGCATTTT. The rearrangement uses TRBV3-1 (or the pseudogene TRBV3-2) and TRBJ1-5; a weak D match, TRBD1 (6 bases). The CDR3 is 18 residues long. CDR1 and CDR2 from the germline V gene are LGHDT and YNNKEL (reference sequence). Trimming shortened V by 0 bases and J by 6 bases, and 21 bases separated the two germline ends.

The genes are TRBV30 and TRBJ1-5; D gene unclear. Germline loops: CDR1 GTSNPN, CDR2 SVGIG (reference sequence). The CDR3 has 12 residues. Trimming removed 2 bases from V and 5 bases from J, with 7 bases in between. The CDR3 DNA follows: TGTGCCTGGAGTATTCGAGATCAGCCCCAGCATTTT. Amino acid sequence: CAWSIRDQPQHF.

Comments on this clone: One end of the junction does not line up with germline, which may come from a read error. V is TRBV28 and J is TRBJ1-3; perhaps TRBD1 as D (5 bases). CDR3 length: 16 amino acids. CDR1 is MDHEN, CDR2 SYDVKM, per germline. The DNA for the CDR3 is TGTGCCAGCAGTTTACCGGCAGGGTACTCTGGAAACACAATATATTTT. It translates to CASSLPAGYSGNTIYF.

This chain uses TRBV9 with TRBJ1-1; a possible D gene is TRBD1 (6 bases). CDR3 length equals 17 residues. V was trimmed by 0 bases and J by 3 bases, leaving 18 bases between them. The germline V gene encodes CDR1 SGDLS and CDR2 YYNGEE. As DNA, the CDR3 is TGTGCCAGCAGCGTAGCCTCCACAGGGAATGGGGACACTGAAGCTTTCTTT. As protein: CASSVASTGNGDTEAFF.

This clone has a single count. The CDR3 loop reads CASSLDLGQGYEQYF. CDR3 DNA sequence: TGCGCCAGCAGCTTGGATCTGGGACAGGGCTACGAGCAGTACTTC. V gene TRBV5-1 combines with J gene TRBJ2-7; 9 bases agree with TRBD1. The ends lost 0 bases at V and 3 bases at J; junction bases unmatched: 4. CDR1 and CDR2 (germline): SGHRS, YFSETQ. CDR3 length: 15 amino acids.

DNA for the CDR3: TGTGCCACCGAACTCGGGACTAGCGGGAACACAGATACGCAGTATTTT. It specifies CATELGTSGNTDTQYF. The rearrangement links TRBV2 to TRBJ2-3; 13 nucleotides match TRBD2. The CDR3 contains 16 residues. Germline V gives CDR1 SNHLY, CDR2 FYNNEI. V shed 10 bases, J shed 2 bases, and the junction held 9 bases outside the gene matches.

The rearrangement links TRBV7-8 to TRBJ2-7, with D unresolved. The CDR3 totals 13 residues. V was clipped by 1 base and J by 6 bases, with 10 bases between them. Germline assignment: CDR1 SGHVS and CDR2 FQNEAQ. CDR3 region: CASSLGPLGEQYF. The CDR3 region has the DNA TGTGCCAGCAGCTTAGGTCCCCTCGGCGAGCAGTACTTC.

The rearrangement uses TRBV5-1 and TRBJ2-7; the D gene is possibly TRBD1 (6 bases). CDR3 length equals 14 residues. Per germline, CDR1 SGHRS and CDR2 YFSETQ. Trimming cost V 0 bases and J 6 bases, with 13 bases left between them. CDR3 residues: CASSLGATGSEQYF. In DNA form, the CDR3 reads TGCGCCAGCAGCTTGGGAGCCACAGGGAGCGAGCAGTACTTC.

In DNA, the CDR3 is TGTGCCAGCAGCCCAGGACAGGCTTATCAGCCCCAGCATTTT. Its protein is CASSPGQAYQPQHF. The rearrangement links TRBV7-2 to TRBJ1-5; 7 nucleotides agree with TRBD1. J lost 5 bases, V lost 5 bases, and 6 bases had no gene match. This CDR3 is built from 14 residues. Germline CDR1 is SGHTA and CDR2 is FQGNSA.

V gene TRBV20-1 combines with J gene TRBJ2-7; D perhaps matches TRBD2 (6 bases). The germline CDR1 and CDR2 sequences are DFQATT and SNEGSKA (reference sequence). The CDR3 is made up of 11 amino acids. The germline V and J ends were trimmed by 7 bases and 4 bases, with 11 bases remaining between them. This chain's CDR3 is CSGGAGYEQYF. The CDR3 DNA follows: TGCAGTGGAGGTGCGGGATACGAGCAGTACTTC.

This chain links TRBV25-1 with TRBJ2-2, with D maybe TRBD1 (6 bases). V lost 4 bases and J lost 2, with 8 bases in between. Germline-derived CDR1 and CDR2 are MGHDK and SYGVNS. This CDR3 has 14 amino acids. The DNA of the CDR3 is TGTGCCAGCAGTGCCGGGACAAACACCGGGGAGCTGTTTTTT. It yields the protein CASSAGTNTGELFF.

This clone was seen just once. In nucleotides, the CDR3 is TGTGCCAGCAGCACGGGACTAGCGGGGAACACCGGGGAGCTGTTTTTT. This translates into CASSTGLAGNTGELFF. The rearrangement uses TRBV7-9 and TRBJ2-2, with 12 bases matching TRBD2. The CDR3 runs 16 residues. V shed 5 bases, J shed 1 base, and the junction held 2 bases outside the gene matches. Germline V gives CDR1 SEHNR, CDR2 FQNEAQ (reference sequence).

V is TRBV6-5 and J is TRBJ2-1, with D possibly being TRBD2 (6 bases). Germline assignment: CDR1 MNHEY and CDR2 SVGAGI. The CDR3 has 16 residues. V was clipped by 2 bases and J by 6 bases, with 17 bases between them. CDR3: CASSYAVAFSGNEQFF. The CDR3 nucleotides are TGTGCCAGCAGTTACGCGGTGGCCTTTAGCGGCAATGAGCAGTTCTTC.